This T cell receptor beta chain was observed in a study of blood T cell repertoires in COVID-19 (dated by TCRdb to 2018 to 2020). For context, the study as a whole: Samples from collaborators originated in the United States, Italy and Spain and spanned both the acute and convalescent phases of COVID-19. The prospective study material was composed of cDNA or gDNA derived from T cells, B-cell-depleted T cells, or PBMCs. Deeply sampled blood TCRbeta repertoires from subjects exposed to, actively infected with, or recovered from COVID-19 were included in the dataset. The repertoires were made available in a free public database intended to serve as a resource for research on the immune response to SARS-CoV-2. Samples came from the ongoing ImmuneRACE study (first 160 participants) plus 1,254 subjects from 6 global collaborators. A de-identified subject ID, COVID-19 status, age in years and sex were almost always included in the sample metadata. Where available, HLA class I and class II types were taken from metadata supplied by the sample provider and were not determined by assay-based typing. What the work shows at the level of the full study, not this receptor alone: The amount of clinical and demographic metadata varied by source and participant and was provided uncurated.

Whole blood was collected in K2EDTA tubes by collaborating institutions according to the institutions' own protocols. Collaborator samples were shipped for TCRbeta analysis as frozen whole blood, isolated PBMCs, or DNA extracted from either sample type. In its sample, this clone was seen once. The clone's antigen remains unknown. Base qualities are not provided; no much larger clone lies one nucleotide away. Relative to germline, V is missing 3 bases and J is missing 1 base, with 5 bases of the junction outside any gene match. From the germline V gene, CDR1 is SGHTA and CDR2 is FQGNSA. Taken from cysteine to phenylalanine, the CDR3 has 15 residues. Only CDR3 DNA remains: 45 bases, in frame from the first base. TCRbeta CDR3 regions were amplified from genomic DNA by means of the immunoSEQ Assay, a bias-controlled multiplex PCR. In the authors' own workflow: Within the assay, amplification of reference gene primers was used to estimate how many nucleated cells each sample contained. To quantify the absolute abundance of each unique TCRbeta CDR3 rearrangement, sequence reads were collapsed and filtered. For each sample, productive Simpson clonality was calculated as the square root of Simpson's diversity index over productive rearrangements. In TCRdb, the immuneACCESS table is reduced to in-frame sequences with V and J assigned. These tables do not hold every clone; where another copy was compared, an unresolved V gene accounts for under half, and the others remain unexplained. From that table come the V and J calls and clone size; the DNA was used to work out D and trimming. The sample table shows approximately 59,000 clones, and approximately 82% are seen once. 3.5% of the sample is in the top ten clones.

The origin of this receptor is an elderly woman with acute or convalescent COVID-19. This sequence uses TRBV7-2 and TRBJ2-7; the central 8 bases match TRBD1. Sequencing input: peripheral blood. Read as DNA, the sequence is TGTGCCAGCAGCTTCGACAGGGGTTCTTCCTACGAGCAGTACTTC. Its protein is CASSFDRGSSYEQYF. Joined to the reference TRBV7-2 and TRBJ2-7 proteins, this CDR3 gives the full variable domain: GAGVSQSPSNKVTEKGKDVELRCDPISGHTALYWYRQSLGQGLEFLIYFQGNSAPDKSGLPSDRFSAERTGGSVSTLTIQRTQQEDSAVYLCASSFDRGSSYEQYFGPGTRLTVT.